The T cell receptor (beta chain) described here comes from a study of regulatory T cells in long-lasting Graves disease (dated by TCRdb to the early 2020s). For context, the study as a whole: In the newly diagnosed Graves' disease group, patients had been taking antithyroid drugs for less than 3 months. Peripheral blood TCR sequencing and RNA sequencing compared persistent Graves' disease patients with newly diagnosed Graves' disease patients. The study was registered as a clinical trial and conducted in China. A total of about 33 samples underwent TCR sequencing, from around 13 patients with persistent Graves' disease and 20 patients with newly diagnosed Graves' disease. Paper-wide results and their limitations: Persistent patients shared more public clonotypes among themselves (over 2,500) than newly diagnosed patients did (approximately 970). As a limitation, the authors acknowledged that the small sample size may reduce accuracy. Persistent Graves' disease patients showed lower TCR Shannon entropy and fewer highly expanded clones than newly diagnosed patients, suggesting clonal expansion. Only peripheral blood was studied, because thyroid tissue, the primary lesion, was inaccessible. Sequencing and analysis were limited to the TCR beta chain. TRBV28, TRBJ1-2 and TRBJ2-5 were preferentially used in persistent disease, while TRBV20-1 and TRBJ2-1 were favored in newly diagnosed disease.

Libraries were constructed by multiplex PCR. The instrument was an Illumina HiSeq 4000. TCR beta libraries were built with iRepertoire HTBI primers and Arm-PCR amplification of CDR3 regions. Gel purification was performed on PCR products prior to sequencing. Per the source publication's procedure: Gene usage analysis of CDR3 amino acid clonotypes used the approximately 56 TRBV and some 15 TRBJ segments found across samples. Filtered high-quality paired reads were merged into contigs using COPE and FqMerger. BLAST was used to align contigs to IMGT TRBV, TRBD and TRBJ reference genes, with CDR3 defined following IMGT. Clonotypes above 0.1% frequency were classified as highly expanded clones. Shannon entropy served as the measure of repertoire diversity, while the Gini coefficient captured V-J evenness. A clonotype was considered public if more than one individual shared it. TCRdb trimmed the raw reads at Q25, called clones with MiXCR and kept productive beta chains. Rows are unified per CDR3 protein, each entry keeping the most common DNA and genes. The authors' filters were not applied to this entry. The sample data list 400,000 to 500,000 distinct CDR3 sequences, and 11% to 15% of these were observed just once. More than 15% of the sample is in the top ten clones.

Notes on this clonotype: The specificity of this receptor is unknown. No base quality information exists; no much larger clone differs at one position.

The germline V gene encodes CDR1 SEHNR and CDR2 FQNEAQ (reference sequence). The CDR3 contains 14 residues, cysteine and phenylalanine counted. Only the CDR3 part of the read is kept: 42 bases, read in frame from the first base. V and J lose 2 bases and 8 bases, and a span of 12 bases separates them. The meaning of the sample's time point label: newly diagnosed GD, antithyroid drugs for less than 3 months. For both TCR sequencing and RNA sequencing, RNA was extracted from PBMCs using TRIzol. The diagnosis of Graves' disease was made according to American Thyroid Association guidelines. Recruitment of patients was carried out at an endocrinology department in Xi'an, China. Each patient gave roughly 10 milliliters of peripheral blood, collected in an EDTA anticoagulant tube. Ficoll Paque Plus density gradient separation was used to isolate PBMCs, and no further T cell sorting was done. An Agilent 2100 Bioanalyzer and agarose gel were used to check RNA quality, and a NanoDrop 2000 was used to measure RNA concentration.

The sample also formed part of further work on T cells in Graves' hyperthyroidism and ophthalmopathy. Taken from the second paper: A patient counted as having stable Graves' hyperthyroidism if no progression to ophthalmopathy occurred over 18 months of follow-up. The hyperthyroidism patients were between 18 and 65 years old and newly diagnosed, with a disease duration of less than 2 months. Any patient with an uncontrolled infection, another autoimmune disease, pregnancy or lactation was excluded. Diagnoses were established on the basis of clinical symptoms, serum thyroxine and TRAb, thyroid ultrasound, and orbital computed tomography. A first-round RT-PCR of the TCR CDR3 used the HTBI primer set with the Qiagen OneStep RT-PCR kit. Most expanded thyroid clonotypes (frequency above 0.001) were also detected in blood, a finding suggesting that blood repertoires may reflect thyroid immune responses. In cross-validation, a model built on a 13 V-J signature told ophthalmopathy apart from stable hyperthyroidism with 85% to 90% sensitivity and about 81% specificity, and in testing the same model reached 80%/75%. In validation, the model predicted progression to ophthalmopathy with 55% to 71% sensitivity and approximately 72% specificity, a median of about 6.7 months before onset. TCR V-J signatures able to tell the groups apart were searched for in a discovery cohort of 95 to 100 patients, of whom roughly 42 had Graves' ophthalmopathy and about 55 had stable Graves' hyperthyroidism. Whether ophthalmopathy could be predicted prospectively was tested in an independent validation cohort made up of roughly 20 hyperthyroidism patients plus 17 patients who later progressed to ophthalmopathy. For training and testing, the 100 or so patients in the discovery cohort were randomly divided in a 7:3 ratio. In addition, the study compared T-cell repertoires in thyroid tissue and in blood from roughly six Graves' hyperthyroidism patients. After sampling, hyperthyroidism patients received methimazole starting at 30 mg daily, and ophthalmopathy patients received high-dose intravenous methylprednisolone. A second multiplex PCR round built the libraries, followed by size selection and purification. Sequencing of the libraries was done on an Illumina HiSeq2000 using paired-end 100 bp reads. SOAPnuke was used to process the raw data, throwing out any read that contained adapters or uncalled bases, had a mean Phred below 15, or lacked an exact constant-primer or identifier match. High-quality paired reads were merged using COPE v1.2.5, and each unique nucleotide sequence was defined as a clonotype. Clonotypes were aligned to IMGT TRBV, TRBD and TRBJ reference segments using MiTCR v1.1. Analysis was restricted to V-J combinations with a frequency above 0.0001, which covered about 99% of repertoires. A TCS score was defined as the ratio between F50 (clonal expansion) and ExV (chaos), using BLOSUM62-based TCRdist between CDR3 peptides within each V-J. Welch's t-statistics and random forest reduced fewer than 550 V-J features to 10 to 15, which were used in a naive Bayes classifier (R e1071). Sample size was not statistically predetermined, and investigators were not blinded to group allocation. TCR Vbeta CDR3 sequencing of 120 to 150 peripheral blood samples (43 ophthalmopathy, some 75 hyperthyroidism and approximately 17 progressor patients) is reported in the paper.

This sequence was found in a woman in her fifties or sixties with Graves disease. Donor details come from another sample of the same person, matched by shared clones. Source: peripheral blood mononuclear cells (PBMCs), taken at new diagnosis, from a patient treated with antithyroid drugs. Here the chain combines TRBV7-9 and TRBJ1-4, with no confident D gene call. The CDR3 has the sequence CASSLRAPLEKLFF. The DNA sequence is TGTGCCAGCAGCTTACGCGCCCCACTAGAAAAACTGTTTTTT.